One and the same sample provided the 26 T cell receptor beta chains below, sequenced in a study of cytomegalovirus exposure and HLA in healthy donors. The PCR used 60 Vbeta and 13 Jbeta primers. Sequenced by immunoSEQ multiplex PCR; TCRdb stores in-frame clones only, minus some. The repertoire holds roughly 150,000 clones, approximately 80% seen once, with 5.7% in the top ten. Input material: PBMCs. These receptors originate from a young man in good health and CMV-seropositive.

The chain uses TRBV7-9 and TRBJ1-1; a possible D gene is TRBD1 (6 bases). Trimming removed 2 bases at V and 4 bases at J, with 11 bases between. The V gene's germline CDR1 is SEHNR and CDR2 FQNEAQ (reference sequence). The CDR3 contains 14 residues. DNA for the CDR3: TGTGCCAGCAGCTTAAGGACAGTGGGCACTGAAGCTTTCTTT. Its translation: CASSLRTVGTEAFF. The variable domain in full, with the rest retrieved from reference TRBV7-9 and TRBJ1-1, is DTGVSQNPRHKITKRGQNVTFRCDPISEHNRLYWYRQTLGQGPEFLTYFQNEAQLEKSRLLSDRFSAERPKGSFSTLEIQRTEQGDSAMYLCASSLRTVGTEAFFGQGTRLTVV.

The CDR3 DNA reads as TGTGCCAGCAGTGAATTTTTGTCCGGGACAGGGGTCGTAACGGACGTCAGCTCCTACAATGAGCAGTTCTTC. Its translation is CASSEFLSGTGVVTDVSSYNEQFF. The chain links TRBV2 to TRBJ2-1, with TRBD1 matching over 10 bases. Germline loops: CDR1 SNHLY, CDR2 FYNNEI. Germline trimming cut 2 bases from V and 0 bases from J; bases unmatched to any gene: 25. The CDR3 is made up of 24 amino acids. The variable domain in full, completed from reference TRBV2 and TRBJ2-1, reads EPEVTQTPSHQVTQMGQEVILRCVPISNHLYFYWYRQILGQKVEFLVSFYNNEISEKSEIFDDQFSVERPDGSNFTLKIRSTKLEDSAMYFCASSEFLSGTGVVTDVSSYNEQFFGPGTRLTVL.

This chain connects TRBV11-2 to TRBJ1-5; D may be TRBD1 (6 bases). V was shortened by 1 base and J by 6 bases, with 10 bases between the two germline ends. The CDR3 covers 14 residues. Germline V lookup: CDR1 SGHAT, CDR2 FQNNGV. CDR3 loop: CASSLVQGIQPQHF. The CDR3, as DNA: TGTGCCAGCAGCTTAGTACAGGGAATTCAGCCCCAGCATTTT.

The CDR3 spells CASSFQGVSGNTIYF. CDR3 bases: TGTGCCAGCAGTTTTCAAGGGGTCTCTGGAAACACCATATATTTT. The chain uses TRBV28 and TRBJ1-3; weak D call: TRBD1 (5 bases). This CDR3 is built from 15 residues. V was pared by 3 bases and J by 0 bases, with 9 bases between. CDR1 is MDHEN and CDR2 is SYDVKM in the germline V gene.

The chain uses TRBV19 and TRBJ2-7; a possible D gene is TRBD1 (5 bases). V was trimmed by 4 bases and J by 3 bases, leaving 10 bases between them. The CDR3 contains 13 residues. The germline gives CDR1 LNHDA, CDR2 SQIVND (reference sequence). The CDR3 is CASSKGVYYEQYF. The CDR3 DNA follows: TGTGCCAGTAGTAAAGGGGTGTACTACGAGCAGTACTTC.

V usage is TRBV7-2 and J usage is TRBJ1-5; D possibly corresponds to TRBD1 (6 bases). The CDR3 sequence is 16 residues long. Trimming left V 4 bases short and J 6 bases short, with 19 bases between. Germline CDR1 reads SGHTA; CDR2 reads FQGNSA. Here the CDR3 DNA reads TGTGCCAGCAGCTCCCCTGGCACCTTAGGGGGTCAGCCCCAGCATTTT. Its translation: CASSSPGTLGGQPQHF. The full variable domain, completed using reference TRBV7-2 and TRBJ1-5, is GAGVSQSPSNKVTEKGKDVELRCDPISGHTALYWYRQSLGQGLEFLIYFQGNSAPDKSGLPSDRFSAERTGGSVSTLTIQRTQQEDSAVYLCASSSPGTLGGQPQHFGDGTRLSIL.

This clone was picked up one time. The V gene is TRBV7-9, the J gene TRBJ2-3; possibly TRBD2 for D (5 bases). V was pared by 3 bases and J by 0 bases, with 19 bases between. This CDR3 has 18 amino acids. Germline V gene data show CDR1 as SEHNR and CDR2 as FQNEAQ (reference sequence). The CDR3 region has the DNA TGTGCCAGCAGCTTTTCGGGGATTCGGGGAGCAAGCACAGATACGCAGTATTTT. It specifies CASSFSGIRGASTDTQYF.

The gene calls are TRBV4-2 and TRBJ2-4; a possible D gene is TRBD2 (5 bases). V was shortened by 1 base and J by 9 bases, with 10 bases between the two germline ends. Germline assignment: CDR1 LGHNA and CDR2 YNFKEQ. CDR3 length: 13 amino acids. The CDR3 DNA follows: TGTGCCAGCAGCCAAGCACGGGGAAGCATTCAGTACTTC. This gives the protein CASSQARGSIQYF.

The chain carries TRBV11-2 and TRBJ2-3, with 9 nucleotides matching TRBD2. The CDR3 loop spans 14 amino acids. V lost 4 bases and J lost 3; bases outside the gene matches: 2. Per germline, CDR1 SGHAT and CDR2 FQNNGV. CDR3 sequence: CASSWSGGTDTQYF. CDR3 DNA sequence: TGTGCCAGCAGCTGGAGCGGGGGGACAGATACGCAGTATTTT.

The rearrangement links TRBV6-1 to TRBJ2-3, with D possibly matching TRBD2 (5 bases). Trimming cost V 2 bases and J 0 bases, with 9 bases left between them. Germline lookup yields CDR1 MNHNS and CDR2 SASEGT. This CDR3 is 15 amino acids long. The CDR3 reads CASSESWTSTDTQYF. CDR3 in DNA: TGTGCCAGCAGTGAATCTTGGACTAGCACAGATACGCAGTATTTT.

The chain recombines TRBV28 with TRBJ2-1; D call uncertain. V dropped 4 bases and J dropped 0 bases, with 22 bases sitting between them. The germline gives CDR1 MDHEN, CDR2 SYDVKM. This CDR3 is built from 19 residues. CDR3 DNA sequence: TGTGCCAGCAGTTCCCCCCTGGGTACGTCAGCGAACTCCTACAATGAGCAGTTCTTC. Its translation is CASSSPLGTSANSYNEQFF.

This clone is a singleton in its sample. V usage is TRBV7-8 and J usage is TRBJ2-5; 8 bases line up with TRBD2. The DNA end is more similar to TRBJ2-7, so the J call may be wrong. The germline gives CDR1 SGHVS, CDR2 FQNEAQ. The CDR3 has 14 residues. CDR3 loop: CASSSSGLSYEQYF. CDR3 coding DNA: TGTGCCAGCAGTTCTAGCGGGCTCTCCTACGAGCAGTACTTC.

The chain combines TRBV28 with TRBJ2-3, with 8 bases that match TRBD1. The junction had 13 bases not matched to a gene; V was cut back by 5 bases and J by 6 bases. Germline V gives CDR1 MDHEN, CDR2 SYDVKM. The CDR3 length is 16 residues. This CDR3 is CASSLIFTGGRDTQYF. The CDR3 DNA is TGTGCCAGCAGTCTAATCTTCACAGGGGGGAGGGATACGCAGTATTTT.

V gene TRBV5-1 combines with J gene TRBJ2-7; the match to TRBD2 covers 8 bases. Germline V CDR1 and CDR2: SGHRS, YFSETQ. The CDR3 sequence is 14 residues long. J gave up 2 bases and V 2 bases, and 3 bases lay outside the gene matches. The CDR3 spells CASSLSGRPYEQYF. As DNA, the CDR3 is TGCGCCAGCAGCTTAAGCGGGAGACCCTACGAGCAGTACTTC.

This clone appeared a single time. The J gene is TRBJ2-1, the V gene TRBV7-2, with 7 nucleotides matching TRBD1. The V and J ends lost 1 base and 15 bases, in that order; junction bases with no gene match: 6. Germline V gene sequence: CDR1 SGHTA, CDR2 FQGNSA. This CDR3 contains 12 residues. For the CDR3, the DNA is TGTGCCAGCAGCTTAGAAGCAGGGGGAATGTTCTTC. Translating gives CASSLEAGGMFF.

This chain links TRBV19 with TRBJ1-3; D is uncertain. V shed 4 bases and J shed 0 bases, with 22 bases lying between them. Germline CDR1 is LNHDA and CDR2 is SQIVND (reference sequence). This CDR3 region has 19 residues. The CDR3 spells CASSSRYLIELSSGNTIYF. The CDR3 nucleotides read TGTGCCAGTAGTAGCCGGTACCTTATAGAATTATCCTCTGGAAACACCATATATTTT.

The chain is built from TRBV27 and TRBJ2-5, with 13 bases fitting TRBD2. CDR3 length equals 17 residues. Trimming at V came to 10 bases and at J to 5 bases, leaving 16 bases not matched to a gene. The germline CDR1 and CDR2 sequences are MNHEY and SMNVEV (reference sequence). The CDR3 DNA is TGTGCCACCAGAGGAGCGAGACTAGCGGGGGGTGGGGAGACCCAGTACTTC. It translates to CATRGARLAGGGETQYF.

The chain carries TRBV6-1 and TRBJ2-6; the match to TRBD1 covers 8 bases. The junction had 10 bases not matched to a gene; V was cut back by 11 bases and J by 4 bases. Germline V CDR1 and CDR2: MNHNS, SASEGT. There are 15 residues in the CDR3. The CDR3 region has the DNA TGTGCCGGCCAGGGGGCCCGGGGCGGGGCCAACGTCCTGACTTTC. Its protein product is CAGQGARGGANVLTF.

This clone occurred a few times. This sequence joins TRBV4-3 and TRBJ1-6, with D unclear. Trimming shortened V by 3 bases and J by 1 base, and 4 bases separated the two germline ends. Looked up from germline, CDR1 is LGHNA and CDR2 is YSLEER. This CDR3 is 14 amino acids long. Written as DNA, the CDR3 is TGCGCCAGCAGCCACGAGTCCTATAATTCACCCCTCCACTTT. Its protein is CASSHESYNSPLHF.

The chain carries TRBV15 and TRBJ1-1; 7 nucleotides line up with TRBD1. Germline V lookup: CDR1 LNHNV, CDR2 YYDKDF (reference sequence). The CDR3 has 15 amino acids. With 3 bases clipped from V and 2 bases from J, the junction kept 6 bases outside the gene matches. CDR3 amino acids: CATSSLQGFNTEAFF. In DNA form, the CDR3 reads TGTGCCACCAGCAGTTTACAGGGGTTTAACACTGAAGCTTTCTTT.

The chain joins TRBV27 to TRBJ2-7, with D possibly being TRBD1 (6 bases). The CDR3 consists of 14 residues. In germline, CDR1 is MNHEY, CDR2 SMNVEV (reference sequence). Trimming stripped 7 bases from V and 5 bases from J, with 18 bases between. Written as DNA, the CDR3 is TGTGCCAGCACACCCAGGGGCAAGTTCGACGAGCAGTACTTC. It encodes CASTPRGKFDEQYF.

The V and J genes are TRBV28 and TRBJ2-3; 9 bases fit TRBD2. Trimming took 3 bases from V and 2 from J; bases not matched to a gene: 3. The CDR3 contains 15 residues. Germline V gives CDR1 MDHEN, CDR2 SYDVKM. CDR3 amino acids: CASSFSGGITDTQYF. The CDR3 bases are TGTGCCAGCAGTTTCAGCGGGGGGATCACAGATACGCAGTATTTT.

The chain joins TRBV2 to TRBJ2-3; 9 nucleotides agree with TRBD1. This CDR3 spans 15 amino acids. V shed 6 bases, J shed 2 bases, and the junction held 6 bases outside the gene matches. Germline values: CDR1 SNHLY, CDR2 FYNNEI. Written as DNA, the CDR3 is TGTGCCAGCAGCGCAGACAGGGGGAACACAGATACGCAGTATTTT. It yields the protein CASSADRGNTDTQYF.

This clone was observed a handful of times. CDR3 protein: CAGFRDSLSDTQYF. The CDR3 coding sequence is TGTGCCGGCTTTCGGGACTCCTTATCTGATACGCAGTATTTT. The chain carries TRBV2 and TRBJ2-3, with D possibly TRBD2 on 6 matching bases. V lost 11 bases, J lost 6 bases, and 21 bases lay in between. This CDR3 contains 14 residues. CDR1 SNHLY and CDR2 FYNNEI come from the germline V gene.

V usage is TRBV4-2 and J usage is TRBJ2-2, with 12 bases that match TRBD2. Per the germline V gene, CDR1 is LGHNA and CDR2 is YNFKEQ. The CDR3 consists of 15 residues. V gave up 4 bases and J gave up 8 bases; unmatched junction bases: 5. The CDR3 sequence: CASSRRLAGEGELFF. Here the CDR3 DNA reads TGTGCCAGCAGCCGCCGACTAGCGGGAGAGGGGGAGCTGTTTTTT.

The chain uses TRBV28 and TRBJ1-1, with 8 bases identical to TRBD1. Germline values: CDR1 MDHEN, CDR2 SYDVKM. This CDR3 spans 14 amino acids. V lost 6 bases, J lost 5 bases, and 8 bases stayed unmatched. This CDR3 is CASRPNRGKTEAFF. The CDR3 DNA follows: TGTGCCAGCAGACCGAACAGGGGGAAAACTGAAGCTTTCTTT.